This T cell receptor beta chain was documented in a study of blood T cell repertoires in COVID-19. Turning to the study itself: Samples of COVID-19 (acute and convalescent) were obtained from the United States, Italy and Spain. Sample material is recorded as cDNA or gDNA derived from T cells, B-cell-depleted T cells, or PBMCs.

The CDR3 is made up of 13 amino acids. Trimming took 0 bases from V and 5 from J, leaving 5 bases between them. Per germline, CDR1 MNHEY and CDR2 SVGAGI. Per the authors' pipeline: Cell counts per sample came from amplifying reference gene primers. Clones were sequenced by immunoSEQ multiplex PCR, and TCRdb holds only the in-frame ones, with some missing. V, J and clone size reflect that table, while D and trimming were determined from the DNA. This sample carries a few hundred thousand clones, roughly 84% of them seen once, and the ten largest clones take approximately 3.1%. The V call is TRBV6-5, the J call TRBJ2-1; D ambiguous. This sequence was found in a young woman with acute or convalescent COVID-19. The material sequenced was peripheral blood. The CDR3 loop reads CASSYSSDNEQFF. CDR3 sequence (DNA): TGTGCCAGCAGTTACTCCAGCGACAATGAGCAGTTCTTC.